A selection of T cell receptor beta chains follows, all from one sample in a study of T-cell memory formation after mild COVID-19. MiXCR, applied by TCRdb to the 5' RACE reads, yields one record per CDR3 protein. The profile shows some 250,000 distinct CDR3 sequences, approximately 9% of them singletons. Sequencing used PBMCs or a T cell subset sorted from them (not recorded which). The receptors stem from a man younger than 35 who had mild COVID-19 (a few samples of this study predate the infection). Cell type and time point are not known. CDR3s include the opening cysteine and the closing phenylalanine or tryptophan. A D gene is named only where the DNA matches it firmly. Part of the rows lack a size; the others show once, few, many or a class for expanded clones.

v_call,d_call,clone_size,j_call,cdr3_nt,cdr3_aa
TRBV4-1,NA,NA,TRBJ1-5,TGCGCCAGCAGCCAAGATAGGGGGGATAGTAGCAATCAGCCCCAGCATTTT,CASSQDRGDSSNQPQHF
TRBV4-3,NA,many,TRBJ2-3,TGCGCCAGCAGCCAAGATAGGGGGGGGGTAGCAGATACGCAGTATTTT,CASSQDRGGVADTQYF
TRBV4-1,NA,few,TRBJ1-2,TGCGCCAGCAGGGGCGGGGCAGGGAAAGAGGCAAGCTATGGCTACACCTTC,CASRGGAGKEASYGYTF
TRBV20-1,TRBD2,NA,TRBJ2-5,TGCAGTGCTAGAGATAGCGGGGGGGGCCAAGAGACCCAGTACTTC,CSARDSGGGQETQYF
TRBV3-1,NA,NA,TRBJ2-7,TGTGCCAGCAGCCGAGGGCCGGGGAACGAGCAGTACTTC,CASSRGPGNEQYF
TRBV27,NA,few,TRBJ2-4,TGTGCCAGCAGTCACGGGACCCAAAACATTCAGTACTTC,CASSHGTQNIQYF
TRBV7-3,NA,few,TRBJ2-1,TGTGCCAGCAGCGAAGGCGGGACTTCCTACAATGAGCAGTTCTTC,CASSEGGTSYNEQFF
TRBV7-2,NA,many,TRBJ2-7,TGTGCCAGCAGCTTAGATTCGGACGCGAGCTCCTACGAGCAGTACTTC,CASSLDSDASSYEQYF
TRBV7-2,TRBD1,NA,TRBJ2-7,TGTGCCAGCAGCTTGCCCCTTCACAGGGGGGACTTATACGAGCAGTACTTC,CASSLPLHRGDLYEQYF
TRBV4-2,NA,few,TRBJ1-6,TGTGCCAGCAGCCAAGACCAGGGTTCCTATAATTCACCCCTCCACTTT,CASSQDQGSYNSPLHF
TRBV7-9,NA,many,TRBJ1-4,TGTGCCAGCAGCTTATCCACCCCGGCGGATGAAAAACTGTTTTTT,CASSLSTPADEKLFF
TRBV7-2,NA,NA,TRBJ1-1,TGTGCCAGCAGCTTAGCGACAACAGGTGGAAGGACTGAAGCTTTCTTT,CASSLATTGGRTEAFF
TRBV24-1,NA,NA,TRBJ2-2,TGTGCCACCAGTGATACTACAGGGCTCGGGGAGCTGTTTTTT,CATSDTTGLGELFF
TRBV7-7,TRBD1,few,TRBJ1-3,TGTGCCAGCAGCCCCGTACAGGGGAACACCATATATTTT,CASSPVQGNTIYF
TRBV2,NA,NA,TRBJ1-1,TGTGCCAGCAGTGATAATGAAGCTTTCTTT,CASSDNEAFF
TRBV6-5,NA,NA,TRBJ1-4,TGTGCCAGCAGTTACTCGAGGATGAGTAATGAAAAACTGTTTTTT,CASSYSRMSNEKLFF
TRBV6-5,TRBD1,few,TRBJ1-2,TGTGCCAGCAGTCCCCCCAGACAGGGAGGAGACTATGGCTACACCTTC,CASSPPRQGGDYGYTF
TRBV14,NA,NA,TRBJ2-1,TGTGCCAGCAGCCAAGAGTCCAGAAGAGATGAGCAGTTCTTC,CASSQESRRDEQFF
TRBV2,NA,NA,TRBJ2-6,TGTGCCAGCTGCAGCTCTGGGGCCAACGTCCTGACTTTC,CASCSSGANVLTF
TRBV5-1,NA,few,TRBJ2-4,TGCGCCAGCAGCTTGGTATGGGGCTCGCAAGCGATTCAGTACTTC,CASSLVWGSQAIQYF
TRBV4-3,NA,NA,TRBJ2-2,TGCGCCAGCAGCCAAATTCTTCCCGGGACGGGAAACACCGGGGAGCTGTTTTTT,CASSQILPGTGNTGELFF
TRBV27,TRBD1,NA,TRBJ1-3,TGTGCCAGCAGCCCAAAACCGGCAGGGGGGCAGGGCACCATATATTTT,CASSPKPAGGQGTIYF
TRBV15,NA,many,TRBJ2-5,TGTGCCACCAGCAGAGATCAGAGGACCCAGTACTTC,CATSRDQRTQYF
TRBV5-1,TRBD1,many,TRBJ1-1,TGCGCCAGCAGCTTGAGACAGGGGCGAAACACTGAAGCTTTCTTT,CASSLRQGRNTEAFF
TRBV15,TRBD1,NA,TRBJ2-5,TGTGCCACCAGCAGAGATAACCCCTCTTGGCAGGGGGCAAAGGGAGAGACCCAGTACTTC,CATSRDNPSWQGAKGETQYF
TRBV19,NA,NA,TRBJ2-1,TGTGCCAGTAGTATCGACTATAGCGCCTACAATGAGCAGTTCTTC,CASSIDYSAYNEQFF
TRBV9,NA,NA,TRBJ2-1,TGTGCCAGCAGCCCCGAGGGGGTCAATGAGCAGTTCTTC,CASSPEGVNEQFF
TRBV7-2,NA,few,TRBJ1-2,TGTGCCAGCAGCAGGACCCAGGGGAACTATGGCTACACCTTC,CASSRTQGNYGYTF
TRBV7-3,TRBD1,few,TRBJ1-1,TGTGCCAGCAGCTTAGAGGGGGCCCACACTGAAGCTTTCTTT,CASSLEGAHTEAFF
TRBV18,NA,NA,TRBJ2-1,TGTGCCAGCTCACCGCCCGGATACAATGAGCAGTTCTTC,CASSPPGYNEQFF
TRBV28,TRBD1,few,TRBJ1-2,TGTGCCAGCAGTTCGGGACAGCTTACCTATGGCTACACCTTC,CASSSGQLTYGYTF
TRBV7-2,NA,NA,TRBJ1-1,TGTGCCAGCAGCCTAGCGAGGGTCGCAACTTTCTTT,CASSLARVATFF
TRBV5-1,TRBD1,few,TRBJ2-1,TGCGCCAGCAGCTTGGACAGGGGTTACAATGAGCAGTTCTTC,CASSLDRGYNEQFF
TRBV4-2,TRBD2,many,TRBJ2-2,TGTGCCAGCAGCCAAGATCCGGGGGGGGCCACCGGGGAGCTGTTTTTT,CASSQDPGGATGELFF
TRBV21-1,NA,NA,TRBJ1-2,TGTGCCAGCAGCACGTCCCATGACGTACATGGCTACACCTTC,CASSTSHDVHGYTF
TRBV30,TRBD2,NA,TRBJ2-4,TGTGCCTGGAGTGCCTCGACTAGCCCCAAAAACATTCAGTACTTC,CAWSASTSPKNIQYF
TRBV7-6,NA,NA,TRBJ1-2,TGTGCCAGCAGCCCCGTAGACACTAACTATGGCTACACCTTC,CASSPVDTNYGYTF
TRBV5-1,TRBD1,NA,TRBJ2-5,TGCGCCAGCAGAGACAGGGCGCAAGGGGAGACCCAGTACTTC,CASRDRAQGETQYF
TRBV20-1,NA,NA,TRBJ1-2,TGCAGTGCGGTCCACGGGAGATATGGCTACACCTTC,CSAVHGRYGYTF
TRBV29-1,NA,NA,TRBJ2-7,TGCAGCGTTGAGGAGGGGGGCCGCTCCTACGAGCAGTACTTC,CSVEEGGRSYEQYF
TRBV5-4,NA,NA,TRBJ2-1,TGTGCCAGCAGCTTGGGGTCTGCGAGCTACAATGAGCAGTTCTTC,CASSLGSASYNEQFF
TRBV4-3,TRBD2,NA,TRBJ2-1,TGCGCCAGCAGCCAAGATCATGAGACTAGCGCGTACAATGAGCAGTTCTTC,CASSQDHETSAYNEQFF
TRBV5-4,NA,few,TRBJ1-2,TGTGCCAGCAGAAGGGCCACACGAGAGACGAATGGCTACACCTTC,CASRRATRETNGYTF
TRBV30,NA,few,TRBJ2-6,TGTGCCTGGACCATGACCTCTGGGGCCAACGTCCTGACTTTC,CAWTMTSGANVLTF
TRBV6-4,NA,NA,TRBJ2-7,TGTGCCAGCAGTGACATCCGTTCGACAGTCCACACCTCCTACGAGCAGTACTTC,CASSDIRSTVHTSYEQYF
TRBV20-1,TRBD2,NA,TRBJ2-1,TGCAGTGCTAGGCGGGGGACCTCCTACAATGAGCAGTTCTTC,CSARRGTSYNEQFF
TRBV4-1,NA,NA,TRBJ2-2,TGCGCCAGCAGCCAGGACACCCTCACCGGGGAGCTGTTTTTT,CASSQDTLTGELFF
TRBV28,NA,NA,TRBJ2-5,TGTGCCAGCAGTTCCCCTAGTCACCAAGAGACCCAGTACTTC,CASSSPSHQETQYF
TRBV29-1,NA,NA,TRBJ1-2,TGCAGCGTTGATACGGGTTACTATGGCTACACCTTC,CSVDTGYYGYTF
TRBV5-1,NA,NA,TRBJ1-6,TGCGCCAGCAGCTTGGATCCCAGGGCCGATTCACCCCTCCACTTT,CASSLDPRADSPLHF
TRBV27,NA,NA,TRBJ2-7,TGTGCCAGCAGGAGGACTCCCCTGACGTCCTACGAGCAGTACTTC,CASRRTPLTSYEQYF
TRBV7-3,NA,NA,TRBJ2-2,TGTGCCAGCAGCTTAAGTGGGGGGACAGCGTACACCGGGGAGCTGTTTTTT,CASSLSGGTAYTGELFF
TRBV5-1,NA,NA,TRBJ2-3,TGCGCCAGCAGCTTGGATGCCGGTTGGGATACGCAGTATTTT,CASSLDAGWDTQYF
TRBV20-1,NA,NA,TRBJ2-3,TGCACCGCCGGGGGGCGGGATACGCAGTATTTT,CTAGGRDTQYF
TRBV20-1,NA,many,TRBJ2-3,TGCAGTGGGCATGATGCAGGCGATACGCAGTATTTT,CSGHDAGDTQYF
TRBV20-1,NA,few,TRBJ2-3,TGCAGCTGCCGGGCACCCGCCACAGATACGCAGTATTTT,CSCRAPATDTQYF
TRBV12-3/TRBV12-4,TRBD2,NA,TRBJ2-2,TGTGCCAGCAGCAGGACGGGGGGGGCAATCGGGGAGCTGTTTTTT,CASSRTGGAIGELFF